This TCR beta chain was documented in a study of T cells in Graves' hyperthyroidism and ophthalmopathy. Study-level results: Blood held most thyroid clonotypes expanded above 0.001 frequency.

CDR1 LNHDA and CDR2 SQIVND come from the germline V gene (reference sequence). The CDR3 runs 16 residues. Trimming took 2 bases from V and 0 from J, leaving 14 bases between them. TCR beta CDR3 sequences were amplified from RNA transcripts. Carried out on the TCR CDR3, a first-round RT-PCR used the HTBI primer set. TCRdb called the multiplex PCR reads again in MiXCR, with one record for every CDR3 protein. Of about 560,000 distinct CDR3 sequences in the sample, approximately 14% are singletons; the top ten hold about 15%. Regarding this clonotype: What it recognizes is unknown.

The chain combines TRBV19 with TRBJ2-7; a possible D gene is TRBD1 (6 bases). The sequence was collected from a woman in her 40s with Graves' hyperthyroidism. Material for sequencing was blood. The CDR3 loop reads CASSITGQPSSYEQYF. CDR3 nucleotides: TGTGCCAGTAGTATAACAGGACAGCCGAGCTCCTACGAGCAGTACTTC. Using reference TRBV19 and TRBJ2-7 for the parts outside the CDR3, the full variable domain is DGGITQSPKYLFRKEGQNVTLSCEQNLNHDAMYWYRQDPGQGLRLIYYSQIVNDFQKGDIAEGYSVSREKKESFPLTVTSAQKNPTAFYLCASSITGQPSSYEQYFGPGTRLTVT.